This T cell receptor (beta chain) derives from a study of T cell responses to AZD1222 COVID-19 vaccine. Study-wide results and limits: A mostly white British donor set with more females was recruited, and clonal diversity was possibly underestimated. Repertoire sampling occurred only after the peak T cell response.

This clone came up a few times. As yet, its antigen is unknown. TCRdb keeps only in-frame clones here, not all; method: immunoSEQ multiplex PCR. The sample lists 130,000 to 150,000 clones; just over 90% were seen once. The CDR3 length is 16 residues. Germline V gene lookup returns CDR1 SGHTA and CDR2 FQGNSA. Trimming stripped 4 bases from V and 4 bases from J, with 20 bases between. The sample in question was peripheral blood, obtained on day 0 of AZD1222 vaccination. The TCR comes from an adult in good health. The V gene is TRBV7-2, the J gene TRBJ2-7; a weak D match, TRBD2 (5 bases). The CDR3 loop is CASSSRVLAGEYEQYF. For the CDR3, the DNA is TGTGCCAGCAGCTCACGGGTCCTAGCAGGAGAGTACGAGCAGTACTTC.